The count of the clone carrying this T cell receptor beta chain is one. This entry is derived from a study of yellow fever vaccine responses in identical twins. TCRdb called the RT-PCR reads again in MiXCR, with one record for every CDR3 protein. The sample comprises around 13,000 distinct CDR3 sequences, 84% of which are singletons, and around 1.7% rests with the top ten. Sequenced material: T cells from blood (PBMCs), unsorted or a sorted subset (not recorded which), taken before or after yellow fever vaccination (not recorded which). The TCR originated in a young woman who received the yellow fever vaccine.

CDR3 coding DNA: TGCAGCGTTGACTTGGACAGCCTAGAGACCCAGTACTTC. Translating it yields CSVDLDSLETQYF. This chain connects TRBV29-1 to TRBJ2-5; perhaps TRBD1 as D (6 bases). The V gene's germline CDR1 is SQVTM and CDR2 ANQGSEA. Trimming left V 3 bases short and J 4 bases short, with 12 bases between. CDR3 size: 13 residues.